The rows below give T cell receptor beta chains drawn from one sample of a study of T-cell reconstitution after alpha-beta-depleted transplantation in children. Using its own MiXCR run on the PCR reads, TCRdb lists one record per CDR3 protein. The sample holds over 550,000 distinct CDR3 sequences, about 10% seen once. The starting material was PBMCs from the stem cell graft donor, obtained from the stem cell graft. All receptors derive from a human donor who donated a stem cell graft to a child with acute myeloid leukemia. The conserved cysteine and the conserved F or W are not part of the CDR3 here. The D gene is left open where the match is weak.

D,V,length,J,CDR3
-,TRBV25-1,13,TRBJ2-1,ASTPPKRGFNEQF
-,TRBV20-1,8,TRBJ1-1,SASKGEAF
-,TRBV12-3/TRBV12-4,12,TRBJ1-5,ASRPTGGNQPQH
-,TRBV3-1,13,TRBJ2-3,ASSLQRFSTDTQY
-,TRBV27,14,TRBJ2-1,ASSLFQGSSYNEQF
-,TRBV27,11,TRBJ2-5,ASSLSRGETQY
-,TRBV4-3,17,TRBJ2-1,ASSQEGTWGESSYNEQF
TRBD2,TRBV29-1,12,TRBJ2-1,SVGLAGYGNEQF
TRBD2,TRBV30,15,TRBJ2-3,AWNPQGLAGVTDTQY
-,TRBV30,11,TRBJ1-1,AWKTGRRSEAF
-,TRBV4-3,13,TRBJ1-2,ASSQDLGQNYGYT
-,TRBV29-1,9,TRBJ1-3,SVELGNTIY
TRBD2,TRBV9,13,TRBJ2-1,ASSVVGLGSSEQF
-,TRBV6-2/TRBV6-3,13,TRBJ2-3,ASSLPAGTSDTQY
TRBD1,TRBV5-1,13,TRBJ2-2,ASSLVGTGTGELF
TRBD2,TRBV29-1,12,TRBJ2-1,SVQRLAGDGEQF
-,TRBV29-1,15,TRBJ2-3,SVGGGAEVGGPDTQY
-,TRBV29-1,12,TRBJ1-4,SVVHPGWGEKLF
-,TRBV7-9,13,TRBJ2-7,ASSLGRGPHYEQY
-,TRBV20-1,12,TRBJ1-3,SALRADSGNTIY
TRBD1,TRBV20-1,13,TRBJ1-2,SASPPRGQNYGYT
-,TRBV27,13,TRBJ2-1,ASNLGTGINNEQF
TRBD2,TRBV18,12,TRBJ2-3,ASSSWEGSDTQY
TRBD2,TRBV28,14,TRBJ2-5,ASSQTSGRVGETQY
-,TRBV2,14,TRBJ2-1,ASSDRLVPRYNEQF
-,TRBV5-1,14,TRBJ2-5,ASSLRDSQLVETQY
TRBD2,TRBV18,13,TRBJ2-7,ASSPGTSGRDEQY
-,TRBV20-1,9,TRBJ2-1,SARARREQF
-,TRBV7-9,10,TRBJ2-7,ASSSDTHEQY
-,TRBV28,12,TRBJ2-1,ASSPRGIGNEQF
-,TRBV28,13,TRBJ1-2,ASSLGSTDLRGYT
TRBD2,TRBV4-3,12,TRBJ2-7,ASSQTSGRGEQY
-,TRBV7-3,16,TRBJ2-1,ASSLNPTVWEARDEQF
TRBD2,TRBV4-2,14,TRBJ2-1,ASSQEASGRADEQF
TRBD2,TRBV11-2,13,TRBJ2-1,ASSPRLASNNEQF
TRBD1,TRBV20-1,15,TRBJ2-1,SARDSIGQALASEQF
-,TRBV29-1,13,TRBJ2-3,SVRVGRGRADTQY
TRBD2,TRBV5-1,13,TRBJ2-3,ASKYLASGSDTQY
TRBD1,TRBV7-2,11,TRBJ2-1,ATGTGSYNEQF
-,TRBV9,11,TRBJ2-5,ASSVGGDETQY
TRBD2,TRBV7-9,15,TRBJ2-2,ASSSGLAAANTGELF
-,TRBV7-8,12,TRBJ1-1,ASGEGGMNTEAF
-,TRBV6-1,13,TRBJ2-2,ASRPSLANTGELF
TRBD1,TRBV18,15,TRBJ2-4,ASSPLSRGTAKNIQY
-,TRBV12-3/TRBV12-4,11,TRBJ2-3,ASSLGGPDTQY
-,TRBV20-1,13,TRBJ1-3,SARVGAESGNTIY
-,TRBV10-3,11,TRBJ1-2,AISSGQNYGYT
TRBD1,TRBV27,12,TRBJ2-7,ASSLSGQGSEQY
-,TRBV20-1,13,TRBJ2-3,SARDQTRSLYTQY
TRBD1,TRBV29-1,11,TRBJ1-4,SGRRDSGEKLF
TRBD1,TRBV29-1,13,TRBJ2-2,SVDPGRTGAGELF
TRBD1,TRBV29-1,15,TRBJ1-2,SVTNPRSDRGAYGYT
TRBD1,TRBV6-6,13,TRBJ2-3,ASTYRGEGTDTQY
-,TRBV7-9,12,TRBJ2-3,ASDVGADTDTQY
-,TRBV7-8,14,TRBJ1-6,ASSLGRAGVDSPLH
-,TRBV7-9,14,TRBJ1-6,ASSLEPSGYNSPLH
-,TRBV20-1,12,TRBJ2-2,SAPIGGLPGELF
-,TRBV24-1,14,TRBJ2-1,ATSGKRGSSYNEQF
TRBD2,TRBV4-3,17,TRBJ2-4,ASSQEAGSGGIAKNIQY